The 32 T cell receptor beta chains below all came from one sample that was sequenced in a study of T-cell memory formation after mild COVID-19. TCRdb analysed the 5' RACE reads with MiXCR anew, one entry per CDR3 protein. The data hold under 300,000 distinct CDR3 sequences, with over 15% observed a single time. The sequencing input was PBMCs or a T cell subset sorted from them (not recorded which). The receptors were sampled from a man aged 18-30 years who had mild COVID-19 (a few samples of this study predate the infection). Cell type and time point are not known.

This clonotype has a handful of counts. J is TRBJ2-7 and V is TRBV3-1, with 9 positions matching TRBD1. The CDR3 is 13 residues long. The V segment lost 7 bases and the J segment 10 bases; nucleotides outside the gene matches: 11. Germline V CDR1 and CDR2: LGHDT, YNNKEL (reference sequence). CDR3 loop: CASTGTGSLEQYF. The CDR3 nucleotides read TGTGCCAGCACCGGGACAGGGAGTTTAGAACAGTACTTC.

J is TRBJ2-3 and V is TRBV20-1; D may match TRBD1 or TRBD2 (5 bases each). The germline V gene encodes CDR1 DFQATT and CDR2 SNEGSKA (reference sequence). The V gene lost 3 bases and the J gene lost 2 bases, with 12 bases spanning the gap. The CDR3 sequence is 14 residues long. CDR3 sequence: CSARRSGTTDTQYF. The CDR3 bases are TGCAGTGCTAGGCGTTCGGGGACCACAGATACGCAGTATTTT.

The rearrangement joins TRBV6-4 to TRBJ2-7; possible D gene TRBD2, 6 bases. CDR1 and CDR2 (germline): MRHNA, SNTAGT. There are 14 residues in the CDR3. Deletions cut 4 bases from V and 5 bases from J, with 15 bases between. The CDR3 coding sequence is TGTGCCAGCAGTGTTCGCAGGGAGGTGAACGAGCAGTACTTC. Amino acid sequence: CASSVRREVNEQYF.

The chain has TRBV5-6 and TRBJ2-1; 14 bases align to TRBD2. CDR1 is SGHDT and CDR2 is YYEEEE in the germline V gene. V lost 0 bases to trimming and J lost 0 bases; unmatched junction nucleotides: 2. This CDR3 comprises 18 residues. CDR3: CASSLAGTSGSSYNEQFF. CDR3 in DNA: TGTGCCAGCAGCTTGGCTGGGACTAGCGGGAGCTCCTACAATGAGCAGTTCTTC.

This chain uses TRBV4-1 with TRBJ2-3, with D uncertain. The CDR3 length is 14 residues. Germline CDR1 and CDR2: MGHRA and YSYEKL. Trimming took 4 bases from V and 0 from J, leaving 8 bases between them. CDR3 nucleotide sequence: TGCGCCAGCAGCCTCCAAGAGAGCACAGATACGCAGTATTTT. Protein product: CASSLQESTDTQYF.

This sequence joins TRBV3-1 and TRBJ1-5; D unclear. V gave up 2 bases and J gave up 4 bases, with 6 bases separating them. The CDR3 contains 13 residues. Germline V CDR1 and CDR2: LGHDT, YNNKEL (reference sequence). The DNA for the CDR3 is TGTGCCAGCAGCCAAAGAGAGAATCAGCCCCAGCATTTT. Encoded protein: CASSQRENQPQHF.

This clonotype has a handful of counts. The V call is TRBV7-3, the J call TRBJ2-1, with 10 bases that match TRBD1. The CDR3 is 14 amino acids. Unmatched junction bases numbered 4, after V lost 4 bases and J lost 7 bases. CDR1 and CDR2 from the germline V gene are SGHTA and FQGTGA. CDR3 sequence: CASSSGTGENEQFF. In DNA, the CDR3 is TGTGCCAGCAGCTCCGGGACAGGGGAAAATGAGCAGTTCTTC.

This clonotype was observed a few times. The gene calls are TRBV12-3 or TRBV12-4 and TRBJ2-1, with D maybe TRBD2 (5 bases). V lost 2 bases to trimming and J lost 12 bases, with 14 bases between them. This CDR3 has 13 residues. The CDR3 DNA is TGTGCCAGCAGTTTAAGCCTCGAGGGAGTGCAGTTCTTC. Translation gives CASSLSLEGVQFF.

This chain joins TRBV19 and TRBJ1-5; 9 bases are shared with TRBD1. The germline V gene has CDR1 LNHDA and CDR2 SQIVND (reference sequence). This CDR3 spans 16 amino acids. With V trimmed by 4 bases and J by 6 bases, 10 bases remained unmatched. This CDR3 is CASSTTGGALFQPQHF. The CDR3 coding sequence is TGTGCCAGTAGTACGACAGGGGGAGCGCTTTTTCAGCCCCAGCATTTT.

The table lists this clonotype with a few counts. This chain uses TRBV20-1 with TRBJ2-5, with D tentatively TRBD2 (5 bases). Germline V CDR1 and CDR2: DFQATT, SNEGSKA (reference sequence). This CDR3 is built from 13 residues. The V gene lost 3 bases and the J gene lost 7 bases, with 15 bases spanning the gap. Here the CDR3 DNA reads TGCAGTGCTAGGGGTTTGGCCGCGGGGACCCAGTACTTC. Amino acid sequence: CSARGLAAGTQYF.

The chain recombines TRBV11-2 with TRBJ1-1, with D perhaps TRBD1 (5 bases). Germline V gene sequence: CDR1 SGHAT, CDR2 FQNNGV. The V gene lost 6 bases and the J gene lost 1 base, with 12 bases spanning the gap. The CDR3 is 14 amino acids. The CDR3 nucleotides are TGTGCCAGCAGGGGACGGGCCAAGAACACTGAAGCTTTCTTT. Its protein is CASRGRAKNTEAFF.

This chain links TRBV9 with TRBJ2-1; TRBD2 matches 9 bases. Trimming took 3 bases from V and 8 from J; bases not matched to a gene: 12. Germline values: CDR1 SGDLS, CDR2 YYNGEE. The CDR3 has 16 amino acids. Here the CDR3 reads CASSARTGTSPHEQFF. CDR3 in DNA: TGTGCCAGCAGCGCCCGAACCGGGACTAGCCCCCATGAGCAGTTCTTC.

In its sample, this clonotype was seen a few times. The chain employs TRBV29-1 and TRBJ2-1; 10 bases are a match to TRBD2. With 1 base clipped from V and 6 bases from J, the junction kept 0 bases outside the gene matches. Germline assignment: CDR1 SQVTM and CDR2 ANQGSEA. This CDR3 comprises 13 residues. The CDR3 DNA reads as TGCAGCGTTGAAGCTAGCGGGGGCAATGAGCAGTTCTTC. Protein: CSVEASGGNEQFF.

V and J are TRBV20-1 and TRBJ2-3; no clear D gene. The CDR3 has 10 residues. Germline CDR1 is DFQATT and CDR2 is SNEGSKA (reference sequence). Trimming took off 7 bases at V and 2 bases at J, with 4 bases between the two ends. CDR3 region: CSGSTDTQYF. CDR3 nucleotides: TGCAGTGGGTCCACAGATACGCAGTATTTT.

The V and J genes are TRBV12-5 and TRBJ1-5; no clear D. CDR3 length equals 11 residues. In germline, CDR1 is LGHNT, CDR2 FRNRAP. The germline V and J ends were trimmed by 1 base and 7 bases, with 2 bases remaining between them. This chain's CDR3 is CASGLEQPQHF. The CDR3 DNA reads TGTGCTAGTGGTTTGGAACAGCCCCAGCATTTT.

The sample holds many counts of this clonotype. This chain uses TRBV7-9 with TRBJ2-3; TRBD2 agrees at 7 bases. With V trimmed by 5 bases and J by 3 bases, 11 bases remained unmatched. This CDR3 has 16 amino acids. CDR1 and CDR2 (germline): SEHNR, FQNEAQ (reference sequence). CDR3 loop: CASSRQRSAGTDTQYF. The DNA of the CDR3 is TGTGCCAGCAGCCGGCAACGATCAGCGGGGACAGATACGCAGTATTTT.

The chain joins TRBV27 to TRBJ2-3, with TRBD2 as a possible D gene (6 bases). The germline CDR1 and CDR2 sequences are MNHEY and SMNVEV (reference sequence). V lost 3 bases and J lost 5, with 21 bases in between. This CDR3 region has 17 residues. The CDR3 loop is CASSLHGAIPGLDTQYF. In nucleotides, the CDR3 is TGTGCCAGCAGTTTGCATGGCGCCATCCCGGGACTAGATACGCAGTATTTT.

This clonotype occurred a few times. V is TRBV7-9 and J is TRBJ2-4, with 10 bases identical to TRBD1. Trimming took 5 bases from V and 8 from J; bases not matched to a gene: 12. Germline V gene data show CDR1 as SEHNR and CDR2 as FQNEAQ (reference sequence). This CDR3 is built from 16 residues. The CDR3 loop is CASSPGQGGTFYIQYF. Here the CDR3 DNA reads TGTGCCAGCAGCCCCGGACAGGGGGGAACCTTCTACATTCAGTACTTC.

The chain joins TRBV9 to TRBJ1-6; a possible D gene is TRBD1 (6 bases). Trimming removed 4 bases from V and 8 bases from J, with 22 bases in between. CDR3 length equals 17 residues. Per germline, CDR1 SGDLS and CDR2 YYNGEE. CDR3 coding DNA: TGTGCCAGCAGCCAGGGGACGGCCGCGGTGTATGATTCACCCCTCCACTTT. Amino acid sequence: CASSQGTAAVYDSPLHF.

V usage is TRBV24-1 and J usage is TRBJ2-5, with a tentative D call TRBD2 (5 bases). This CDR3 spans 11 amino acids. Between the trimmed V and J ends, which lost 5 bases and 5 bases, there was a span of 5 bases. Per germline, CDR1 KGHDR and CDR2 SFDVKD. In DNA form, the CDR3 reads TGTGCCACCAGTGCGGGGGAGACCCAGTACTTC. Its protein is CATSAGETQYF.

In DNA, the CDR3 is TGTGCCAGCAGCCGGAATGCCAGGGACGGAGATACGCAGTATTTT. This encodes CASSRNARDGDTQYF. The chain is built from TRBV5-4 and TRBJ2-3; D is perhaps TRBD1 or TRBD2 (5 bases each). This CDR3 contains 15 residues. V lost 4 bases and J 5 bases, leaving 17 bases between the germline ends. Germline CDR1 reads SGHNT; CDR2 reads YYREEE (reference sequence). The entire variable domain, with the rest obtained from reference TRBV5-4 and TRBJ2-3, is as follows: ETGVTQSPTHLIKTRGQQVTLRCSSQSGHNTVSWYQQALGQGPQFIFQYYREEENGRGNFPPRFSGLQFPNYSSELNVNALELDDSALYLCASSRNARDGDTQYFGPGTRLTVL.

This clonotype has just one count. This rearrangement joins TRBV28 to TRBJ2-7, with 8 bases identical to TRBD2. With 7 bases clipped from V and 2 bases from J, the junction kept 7 bases outside the gene matches. Germline V lookup: CDR1 MDHEN, CDR2 SYDVKM. The CDR3 has 14 amino acids. The CDR3 here is CASNSGGRAYEQYV. CDR3 DNA sequence: TGTGCCAGCAACTCGGGGGGGCGAGCCTACGAGCAGTACGTC.

The CDR3 here is CASSQQTGFLETQYF. CDR3 nucleotide sequence: TGCGCCAGCAGCCAACAGACCGGGTTTTTGGAGACCCAGTACTTC. The genes are TRBV4-3 and TRBJ2-5, with D uncertain. This CDR3 is built from 15 residues. Germline V lookup: CDR1 LGHNA, CDR2 YSLEER. V was cut by 2 bases and J by 5 bases, with 15 bases left in between.

This rearrangement joins TRBV29-1 to TRBJ1-1, with no clear D. Germline lookup yields CDR1 SQVTM and CDR2 ANQGSEA. Trimming left V 5 bases short and J 0 bases short, with 10 bases between. CDR3 length: 13 amino acids. The CDR3 region is CSVSGLMNTEAFF. The CDR3 nucleotides read TGCAGCGTTTCCGGACTGATGAACACTGAAGCTTTCTTT.

Only a few counts were recorded for this clonotype. CDR3 bases: TGTGCCAGCAGCCTAACTTCGGACAGCTTATATGGCTACACCTTC. Protein sequence: CASSLTSDSLYGYTF. The rearrangement uses TRBV7-6 and TRBJ1-2; D may be TRBD1 (6 bases). The CDR3 is 15 residues long. Trimming shortened V by 5 bases and J by 5 bases, and 18 bases separated the two germline ends. The germline CDR1 and CDR2 sequences are SGHVS and FNYEAQ. The full variable domain, with the rest looked up from reference TRBV7-6 and TRBJ1-2, is GAGVSQSPRYKVTKRGQDVALRCDPISGHVSLYWYRQALGQGPEFLTYFNYEAQQDKSGLPNDRFSAERPEGSISTLTIQRTEQRDSAMYRCASSLTSDSLYGYTFGSGTRLTVV.

V and J are TRBV12-3 or TRBV12-4 and TRBJ1-3; D is uncertain. Between the trimmed V and J ends, which lost 3 bases and 2 bases, there was a span of 5 bases. The CDR3 covers 13 residues. CDR3 region: CASSFGAGNTIYF. Here the CDR3 DNA reads TGTGCCAGCAGTTTTGGCGCTGGAAACACCATATATTTT.

This clonotype was observed a handful of times. This rearrangement joins TRBV6-6 to TRBJ1-4, with D unresolved. The CDR3 covers 12 residues. Germline V gene data show CDR1 as MNHNY and CDR2 as SVGAGI (reference sequence). With 5 bases removed from V and 8 bases from J, the gap between germline ends came to 9 bases. The CDR3 coding sequence is TGTGCCAGCAGTCCCCGGGCCGAAAAACTGTTTTTT. Protein: CASSPRAEKLFF.

This clonotype was seen only a few times. V usage is TRBV11-3 and J usage is TRBJ2-2; TRBD1 aligns across 11 bases. The CDR3 runs to 18 residues. Looked up from germline, CDR1 is SGHNT and CDR2 is YENEEA. V dropped 5 bases and J dropped 5; count of bases not matched to a gene: 13. Here the CDR3 reads CASSPRVGDRGETGELFF. DNA for the CDR3: TGTGCCAGCAGCCCGAGAGTGGGGGACAGGGGGGAAACCGGGGAGCTGTTTTTT.

This clonotype was counted a few times. This rearrangement joins TRBV4-1 to TRBJ2-3, with TRBD2 matching over 11 bases. Germline V gene sequence: CDR1 MGHRA, CDR2 YSYEKL. Trimming removed 1 base from V and 6 bases from J; junction bases left unmatched: 3. This CDR3 spans 15 amino acids. The CDR3 sequence is CASSQVIAGGDTQYF. CDR3 in DNA: TGCGCCAGCAGCCAAGTCATAGCGGGGGGGGATACGCAGTATTTT.

This clonotype was found a few times. The chain links TRBV6-5 to TRBJ1-2; D unresolved. CDR1 and CDR2 (germline): MNHEY, SVGAGI. This CDR3 contains 14 residues. With 0 bases removed from V and 4 bases from J, the gap between germline ends came to 9 bases. The CDR3 loop is CASSYSSPGYGYTF. The CDR3 DNA sequence: TGTGCCAGCAGTTACTCGAGTCCAGGCTATGGCTACACCTTC.

This clonotype was counted a few times. CDR3 protein: CASSTGPRETQYF. The CDR3 DNA is TGTGCCAGCAGCACGGGACCCCGGGAGACCCAGTACTTC. The chain links TRBV7-8 to TRBJ2-5; perhaps D is TRBD1 or TRBD2 (5 bases each). V shed 5 bases and J shed 5 bases, with 12 bases lying between them. Per germline, CDR1 SGHVS and CDR2 FQNEAQ. The CDR3 is 13 residues long.

The chain carries TRBV7-6 and TRBJ1-5, with TRBD1 matching 8 bases. Germline V gene lookup returns CDR1 SGHVS and CDR2 FNYEAQ. V lost 4 bases, J lost 5 bases, and 7 bases stayed unmatched. This CDR3 comprises 15 residues. This chain's CDR3 is CASSSGQGGDQPQHF. The CDR3 bases are TGTGCCAGCAGCTCTGGACAGGGCGGCGATCAGCCCCAGCATTTT.